This TCR beta chain is from a study of spatial heterogeneity in lung cancer. Study background: Every unique TCR and UMI combination, on average, appeared more than ten times in raw reads. Study results and caveats: Higher tumor mutation counts went along with higher counts of expanded intratumoral alpha and beta TCRs.

This clonotype has at least ten counts. What it binds is unknown. The sample's time point: sample taken at primary tumor resection. Single TCR cDNA molecules each had their own unique molecular identifier. In TCRdb, the 5' RACE reads were re-called with MiXCR into one record per CDR3 protein. This table holds about 100,000 distinct CDR3 sequences, around 4.3% found once. Sequencing used lung tumor tissue, obtained at surgery. The source of this sequence is a male donor with early-stage non-small cell lung cancer.

CDR3 protein: CSASRVGTEAFF. In DNA, the CDR3 is TGCAGTGCTAGCAGGGTTGGCACTGAAGCTTTCTTT. This chain links TRBV20-1 with TRBJ1-1; possible D gene TRBD1, 5 bases. V lost 3 bases and J lost 4, with 9 bases in between. The CDR3 totals 12 residues. Germline V CDR1 and CDR2: DFQATT, SNEGSKA (reference sequence).